Listed below are T cell receptor beta chains from one sample, sequenced in a study of blood T cell repertoires in COVID-19. Some clones are missing from TCRdb's copy, which holds only in-frame ones; the method was immunoSEQ multiplex PCR. The table includes approximately 110,000 clones, 84% detected once. The sample was peripheral blood. The receptors shown here come from a woman of 80 years or more with active or convalescent COVID-19. CDR3s include the opening cysteine and the closing phenylalanine or tryptophan. D genes are given only for firm matches. Expanded clones get a size class; other rows say once, few or many, or leave the size out.

cdr3_aa	cdr3_nt	v_call	cdr3_length	j_call	clone_size	d_call
CASSLARRYSGANVLTF	TGTGCCAGCAGCTTAGCTAGGAGATATTCTGGGGCCAACGTCCTGACTTTC	TRBV7-8	17	TRBJ2-6	-	-
CASKIPRDNYNEQFF	TGTGCCAGCAAGATACCCCGGGACAACTATAATGAGCAGTTCTTC	TRBV28	15	TRBJ2-1	-	-
CASRNRVDYGYTF	TGTGCCAGCAGAAACAGGGTGGACTATGGCTACACCTTC	TRBV28	13	TRBJ1-2	-	-
CAISEKGAIAGELFF	TGTGCCATCAGTGAGAAGGGGGCGATTGCCGGGGAGCTGTTTTTT	TRBV10-3	15	TRBJ2-2	-	TRBD1
CASSVGDLTEAFF	TGTGCCAGCAGCGTAGGGGACTTAACTGAAGCTTTCTTT	TRBV9	13	TRBJ1-1	-	-
CASSPGQSYEQYF	TGTGCCAGCTCACCAGGACAGTCCTACGAGCAGTACTTC	TRBV18	13	TRBJ2-7	-	-
CASSETFLQYEQYF	TGTGCCAGCAGTGAGACTTTTCTCCAGTACGAGCAGTACTTC	TRBV2	14	TRBJ2-7	-	-
CASRDGRQGRFHF	TGCGCCAGCAGGGATGGAAGACAGGGGAGGTTTCATTTT	TRBV4-1	13	TRBJ2-3	-	TRBD1
CASSPQGLREGQPQHF	TGTGCCAGCAGTCCACAGGGCCTCAGAGAGGGTCAGCCCCAGCATTTT	TRBV28	16	TRBJ1-5	-	-
CASSSAGIFEQYF	TGTGCCAGCAGTTCGGCGGGTATCTTTGAGCAGTACTTC	TRBV28	13	TRBJ2-7	-	-
CASSLPAYRGNEQFF	TGTGCCAGCAGTTTACCCGCCTACAGGGGCAATGAGCAGTTCTTC	TRBV28	15	TRBJ2-1	few	TRBD1
CASSLVPGELFF	TGTGCCAGCAGTTTAGTTCCCGGGGAGCTGTTTTTT	TRBV6-5	12	TRBJ2-2	-	-
CASSPRPGGISYQETQYF	TGTGCCAGCAGCCCACGACCAGGGGGTATCTCGTACCAAGAGACCCAGTACTTC	TRBV13	18	TRBJ2-5	-	TRBD1
CASSQESVDEKLFF	TGTGCCAGCAGCCAAGAATCGGTGGATGAAAAACTGTTTTTT	TRBV4-2	14	TRBJ1-4	-	-
CASSSSGSLLDTQYF	TGTGCCAGCAGCTCTAGCGGGAGTCTTTTAGATACGCAGTATTTT	TRBV11-2	15	TRBJ2-3	-	TRBD2
CASSLGGAFDSPLHF	TGTGCCAGCAGCTTGGGTGGGGCGTTTGATTCACCCCTCCACTTT	TRBV5-5	15	TRBJ1-6	-	-
CASSFPRDWNTEAFF	TGTGCCAGCAGTTTTCCCAGGGACTGGAACACTGAAGCTTTCTTT	TRBV28	15	TRBJ1-1	-	-